This is a list of T cell receptor beta chains from one sample in a study of blood T cell repertoires in COVID-19. Sequenced by immunoSEQ multiplex PCR; TCRdb stores in-frame clones only, minus some. The sample has roughly 500,000 clones; around 89% are singletons. Material for sequencing was PBMCs or T cells enriched from blood (not recorded which). The receptors stem from a middle-aged woman who had recovered from COVID-19. Each CDR3 is given with its conserved first and last residue. D genes are given only for firm matches. Some rows mark clone size as missing; the rest say once, few, many or name a class of expanded clone.

D	J	size	V	DNA	CDR3
TRBD2	TRBJ2-7	few	TRBV9	TGTGCCAGCAGCGTAGGCGGGAGCTCCTACGAGCAGTACTTC	CASSVGGSSYEQYF
TRBD2	TRBJ2-7	.	TRBV5-1	TGCGCCAGCAGCCCGGATTTAGCGGGGGCCTACGAGCAGTACTTC	CASSPDLAGAYEQYF
.	TRBJ1-2	.	TRBV12-3/TRBV12-4	TGTGCCAGCAGTTTTGAAGGGGCCGGCTACACCTTC	CASSFEGAGYTF
TRBD2	TRBJ2-3	once	TRBV4-1	TGCGCCAGCAGCCACCAAACGCGGGACTACCTTAGGACAGATACGCAGTATTTT	CASSHQTRDYLRTDTQYF
TRBD1	TRBJ1-2	.	TRBV5-4	TGTGCCAGCAGCCCCTGGACAGGGAGAGCCTATGGCTACACCTTC	CASSPWTGRAYGYTF
TRBD1	TRBJ1-1	.	TRBV4-1	TGCGCCAGCAGCCTTTTCGGGGGACAGGGGAGTGAAGCTTTCTTT	CASSLFGGQGSEAFF
.	TRBJ1-5	.	TRBV30	TGTGCCTGGACAGGGGTGGGCAATCAGCCCCAGCATTTT	CAWTGVGNQPQHF
.	TRBJ1-1	.	TRBV4-3	TGCGCCAGCAGCCCCGGGTTTGGGACTGAAGCTTTCTTT	CASSPGFGTEAFF
.	TRBJ2-7	.	TRBV6-2/TRBV6-3	TGTGCCAGCAGTTACATTTCGGGAATGGAGACCTACGAGCAGTACTTC	CASSYISGMETYEQYF
.	TRBJ2-3	.	TRBV9	TGTGCCAGCAGCGCTTACGTTACAGGGACAGATACGCAGTATTTT	CASSAYVTGTDTQYF
.	TRBJ2-3	.	TRBV10-3	TGTGCCATCAGTGAGGGCTATACGCAGTATTTT	CAISEGYTQYF
.	TRBJ1-1	.	TRBV29-1	TGCAGCGTTGAAGACCCGAGACAAGTGAACACTGAAGCTTTCTTT	CSVEDPRQVNTEAFF
TRBD1	TRBJ2-2	.	TRBV6-2/TRBV6-3	TGTGCCAGCAGTTACCAGGCGGACAGGGAGGTCACCGGGGAGCTGTTTTTT	CASSYQADREVTGELFF
.	TRBJ1-3	.	TRBV12-3/TRBV12-4	TGTGCCAGCAGTTACACTGGAAACACCATATATTTT	CASSYTGNTIYF
.	TRBJ2-7	.	TRBV19	TGTGCCAGTAGTATTGGCCTCAGGGTGACCCACTACGAGCAGTACTTC	CASSIGLRVTHYEQYF
.	TRBJ2-1	.	TRBV2	TGTGCCAGCAGTGAAGCGAACTACCATGAGCAGTTCTTC	CASSEANYHEQFF
.	TRBJ1-6	.	TRBV7-6	TGTGCCAGCAGCTTAGACAGTCAATCACCCCTCCACTTT	CASSLDSQSPLHF
TRBD2	TRBJ2-5	.	TRBV5-4	TGTGCCAGCAGCTTAATACAGCGGGAGGGCATCCAAGAGACCCAGTACTTC	CASSLIQREGIQETQYF
TRBD1	TRBJ2-4	.	TRBV4-3	TGCGCCAGCAGCCAAGAACCTCTCACAGGGGGCGAAAACATTCAGTACTTC	CASSQEPLTGGENIQYF
TRBD1	TRBJ1-1	few	TRBV2	TGTGCCAGCTCACAGGGGGCTGGCACTGAAGCTTTCTTT	CASSQGAGTEAFF
TRBD1	TRBJ2-1	.	TRBV10-3	TGTGCCATCAGGATGGACAGGGATAGTGAGCAGTTCTTC	CAIRMDRDSEQFF
.	TRBJ2-7	.	TRBV6-2/TRBV6-3	TGTGCCAGCAGTTACTCGGCAGACTACGAGCAGTACTTC	CASSYSADYEQYF
TRBD2	TRBJ2-1	.	TRBV15	TGTGCCACCAGCAGAGATCGGCTAGCGGCCTTGAATGAGCAGTTCTTC	CATSRDRLAALNEQFF
.	TRBJ1-5	many	TRBV4-1	TGCGCCAGCAGCCAGGGCTATATGGAGGGCAATCAGCCCCAGCATTTT	CASSQGYMEGNQPQHF
.	TRBJ2-4	.	TRBV4-1	TGCGCCAGCAGCCAGCGGGACAGCATACTAGCCAAAAACATTCAGTACTTC	CASSQRDSILAKNIQYF
TRBD2	TRBJ2-2	.	TRBV11-3	TGTGCCAGCAGCTTCATGAGCTATTTAGCGGGAGAGCAAACCGGGGAGCTGTTTTTT	CASSFMSYLAGEQTGELFF
TRBD1	TRBJ1-2	.	TRBV12-3/TRBV12-4	TGTGCCAGCAGACGGACAGGCCGAGGGGGCTACACCTTC	CASRRTGRGGYTF
.	TRBJ1-1	.	TRBV4-2	TGTGCCAGCAGCCAAGATCAAGGCAGGGGAGCTTTCTTT	CASSQDQGRGAFF
TRBD1	TRBJ2-7	.	TRBV19	TGTGCCAGTAGTATCCGTCGCGACAGGGGGAACCCCTACGAGCAGTACTTC	CASSIRRDRGNPYEQYF
.	TRBJ1-1	.	TRBV28	TGTGCCAGCAGTTTGTCTTTGCAGAATGAAGCTTTCTTT	CASSLSLQNEAFF
.	TRBJ1-2	.	TRBV3-1/TRBV3-2	TGTGCCAGCAGCCATGGCGGGAATGGCTACACCTTC	CASSHGGNGYTF
.	TRBJ2-1	.	TRBV11-2	TGTGCCAGCAGCTTTTCACTAGCCGGGGATGAGCAGTTCTTC	CASSFSLAGDEQFF
.	TRBJ2-7	.	TRBV7-2	TGTGCCAGCAGCCTGGGGAGCATCTACTACGAGCAGTACTTC	CASSLGSIYYEQYF
.	TRBJ2-1	.	TRBV20-1	TGCAGTGCGAGTCTAGCGCGCTCCTACAATGAGCAGTTCTTC	CSASLARSYNEQFF
.	TRBJ2-7	.	TRBV7-2	TGTGCCAGCAGCTTAGAGTGGGGACTTGCCTACGAGCAGTACTTC	CASSLEWGLAYEQYF
.	TRBJ1-1	.	TRBV19	TGTGCCAGTAGTAGAACAGGGTCGGACACTGAAGCTTTCTTT	CASSRTGSDTEAFF
.	TRBJ1-4	.	TRBV30	TGTGCCTGGAGTCCCCCAAACAGTAATGAAAAACTGTTTTTT	CAWSPPNSNEKLFF
TRBD1	TRBJ2-5	.	TRBV30	TGTGCCTGGAGTGTTAACAGGGGGGAGACCCAGTACTTC	CAWSVNRGETQYF
.	TRBJ1-6	.	TRBV5-4	TGTGCCAGCAGCTTGGTTGGAGGGGTTAATTCACCCCTCCACTTT	CASSLVGGVNSPLHF
.	TRBJ2-2	.	TRBV9	TGTGCCAGCGCCAGGGTGGGAGGCTCTACCGGGGAGCTGTTTTTT	CASARVGGSTGELFF
.	TRBJ2-6	once	TRBV11-3	TGTGCCAGCAGCTTAGATATTCCCTCTGGGGCCAACGTCCTGACTTTC	CASSLDIPSGANVLTF
.	TRBJ1-1	once	TRBV11-3	TGTGCCAGCAGCTCCAGGGGATTGAACACTGAAGCTTTCTTT	CASSSRGLNTEAFF
TRBD2	TRBJ2-1	.	TRBV15	TGTGCCACCAGCAGACCTCTAGCGGGAGAGTACAATGAGCAGTTCTTC	CATSRPLAGEYNEQFF
TRBD1	TRBJ2-7	.	TRBV5-1	TGCGCCAGCAGCTCGGGACAGACCCAGCAGTACTTC	CASSSGQTQQYF
.	TRBJ2-2	.	TRBV6-1	TGTGCCAGCAGTGAAGAGACAGCGAACACCGGGGAGCTGTTTTTT	CASSEETANTGELFF
.	TRBJ2-7	.	TRBV15	TGTGCCACCAGCATTGCGGTAGTGTACGAGCAGTACTTC	CATSIAVVYEQYF
TRBD2	TRBJ2-1	.	TRBV12-3/TRBV12-4	TGTGCCAGCAGCCTAAGACTAGCAGAGCAGTTCTTC	CASSLRLAEQFF
TRBD2	TRBJ2-7	.	TRBV6-2/TRBV6-3	TGTGCCAGCAGTAGACTCAAGGAGGGACTACCCTCCTACGAGCAGTACTTC	CASSRLKEGLPSYEQYF
TRBD1	TRBJ1-3	many	TRBV7-9	TGTGCCAGCAGCCCACAGGGGGCGTCCGGAAACACCATATATTTT	CASSPQGASGNTIYF
.	TRBJ2-6	.	TRBV10-3	TGTGCCATCAGTGATAGTGTTGGGCTGGGCCTTGGATCAGGGGCCAACGTCCTGACTTTC	CAISDSVGLGLGSGANVLTF
TRBD1	TRBJ2-1	once	TRBV9	TGTGCCAGCAGCGTCCAACCGGGACAGGGAAATGAGCAGTTCTTC	CASSVQPGQGNEQFF
TRBD2	TRBJ2-3	.	TRBV10-3	TGTGCCATCAGTCCGGGACTAGGCGGCACAGATACGCAGTATTTT	CAISPGLGGTDTQYF
TRBD1	TRBJ1-1	once	TRBV13	TGTGCCAGCAGCTTACAGGGGGCGTACACTGAAGCTTTCTTT	CASSLQGAYTEAFF
.	TRBJ1-2	once	TRBV12-1	TGTGCCAGCAGCTTTGCGACGGATCAAAACAAGGAGGGCTATGGCTACACCTTC	CASSFATDQNKEGYGYTF
.	TRBJ2-2	.	TRBV13	TGTGCCAGCAGCTCAGGCCGAGTCACCGGGGAGCTGTTTTTT	CASSSGRVTGELFF
.	TRBJ2-7	.	TRBV5-4	TGTGCCAGCAGCTTGGGTACTGGAGCCTACGAGCAGTACTTC	CASSLGTGAYEQYF
.	TRBJ2-7	.	TRBV2	TGTGCCAGCAGTTCGCTTTTAGAGGAGTACTTC	CASSSLLEEYF